This T cell receptor beta chain was observed in a study of Tregs in tolerant kidney transplant recipients. Study observations and caveats: Validation in larger populations is needed because few patients were studied. This study did not directly address biological reproducibility. Activated donor B cell expansion appeared to reveal the most relevant donor-specific TCRbeta repertoire.

Thawed PBMCs were FACS-sorted into unstimulated CD4+CD25+CD127- regulatory T cells, CD4+CD25- non-regulatory cells, CD4 and CD8 cells. This clone was counted once. Its antigen remains unidentified. The CDR3 runs 15 residues. With 3 bases clipped from V and 2 bases from J, the junction kept 5 bases outside the gene matches. Germline V gives CDR1 KGHSH, CDR2 LQKENI. Produced via immunoSEQ multiplex PCR; TCRdb's table is partial and in-frame only. The sample gives under 300,000 clones, approximately 83% of which show up once; roughly 0.67% is in the top ten. The origin of this receptor is a human donor in good health. The chain combines TRBV18 with TRBJ2-3; TRBD1 matches 7 bases. The material sequenced was CD4+ T cells from blood. The CDR3 region has the DNA TGTGCCAGCTCACCCCAGGGGGTGGACACAGATACGCAGTATTTT. Translating gives CASSPQGVDTDTQYF. Variable domain in full (rest from reference TRBV18 and TRBJ2-3): NAGVMQNPRHLVRRRGQEARLRCSPMKGHSHVYWYRQLPEEGLKFMVYLQKENIIDESGMPKERFSAEFPKEGPSILRIQQVVRGDSAAYFCASSPQGVDTDTQYFGPGTRLTVL.